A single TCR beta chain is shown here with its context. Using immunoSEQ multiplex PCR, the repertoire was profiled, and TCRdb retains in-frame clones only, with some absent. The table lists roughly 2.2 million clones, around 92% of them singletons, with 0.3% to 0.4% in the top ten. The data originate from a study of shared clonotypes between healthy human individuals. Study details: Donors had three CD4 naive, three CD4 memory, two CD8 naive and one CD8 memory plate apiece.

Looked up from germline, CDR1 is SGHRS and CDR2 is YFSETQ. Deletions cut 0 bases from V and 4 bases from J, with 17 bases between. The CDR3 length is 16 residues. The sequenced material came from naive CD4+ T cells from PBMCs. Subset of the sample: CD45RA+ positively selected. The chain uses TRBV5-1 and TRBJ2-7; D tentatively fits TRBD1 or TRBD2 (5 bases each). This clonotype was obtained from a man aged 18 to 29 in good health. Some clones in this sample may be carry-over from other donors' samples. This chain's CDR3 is CASSLATGRTEYEQYF. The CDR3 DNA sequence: TGCGCCAGCAGCTTGGCCACGGGACGTACCGAGTACGAGCAGTACTTC. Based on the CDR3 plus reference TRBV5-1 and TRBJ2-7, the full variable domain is KAGVTQTPRYLIKTRGQQVTLSCSPISGHRSVSWYQQTPGQGLQFLFEYFSETQRNKGNFPGRFSGRQFSNSRSEMNVSTLELGDSALYLCASSLATGRTEYEQYFGPGTRLTVT.